This T cell receptor (beta chain) was captured by sequencing in a study of cytomegalovirus exposure and HLA in healthy donors (dated by TCRdb to about 2017). Background on the whole study: According to an earlier analysis of 550 to 700 of the donors, 150 million to 200 million T cells yielded 117 million unique TCR beta sequences and about 300 Gb of sequence data. An early release covering just under 650 HLA-typed donors comprised 250 to 350 gigabases of sequencing data and 65 million to 100 million unique TCR sequences. The genetic ancestry cluster associated with self-reported Caucasian donors included over 65% of the 300 to 400 genotyped donors. The study aimed to test whether cataloging public T cell receptors could reveal signatures of past pathogen exposure. The study profiled the T cell repertoires of 550 to 700 subjects by immunosequencing and related them to cytomegalovirus serostatus. Besides the first cohort of 666 subjects, a separate validation cohort made up of roughly 130 different subjects was used. High-throughput TCR immunosequencing, statistical association of individual TCRs with disease status, and machine learning were combined to predict cytomegalovirus infection status. In a later analysis, previously published TCR beta repertoires from roughly 710 donors were re-analyzed and high-resolution HLA genotyping was added so that TCR occurrence patterns could be studied. Rather than using new phenotypic data, the later analysis identified candidate immune exposures from TCR beta sequences and from how often those sequences occurred across donors. An earlier analysis of around 640 of the donors used high-throughput TCR beta sequencing to judge whether each TCR beta V gene segment behaved as functional or pseudogenic. Donor age, sex, ethnicity and CMV serostatus were compiled alongside the repertoire data. A later genetic analysis used genome-wide SNP genotypes for about 55% of the 666 donors, treating that subset as a discovery cohort. Every discovery cohort repertoire had been produced on one sequencing platform. HLA typing covered class I and class II loci at four-digit resolution. Typing coverage differed by locus: A, B, C, DRB1 and DQB1 were typed in roughly 620-640 donors, DQA1 in approximately 520, DPA1 in around 600, and DPB1 in about 450. A handful of DR-DQ haplotypes were handled as single units for association and clustering because linkage in the cohort was strong. Across some 400 genotyped donors of the cohort, an average of approximately 240,000 unique TCR beta nucleotide sequences per donor were sequenced, and approximately 17% of those sequences were non-productive. General findings and caveats noted by the study authors: According to a later analysis, parvovirus B19, influenza, CMV and Epstein-Barr virus appeared linked to several top co-occurrence clusters. A further reported finding was that TCR beta sequences accurately predicted the HLA-A and HLA-B alleles for most subjects in the first cohort. Compared with the 666-donor mean, donors in an Asian-associated ancestry cluster had fewer N-insertions in productive TCRs, according to a later genetic analysis. Linkage disequilibrium might explain the correlated functional status among segregating V segments, but an unknown experimental factor could not be ruled out. Across donors, most TCR sequences were observed very rarely, whereas some public TCRs were present in many individuals. The authors suggested that the approach could potentially be extended to other disease states and immunological phenotypes. Some IMGT-functional V segments, including TRBV6-2 and TRBV6-3, could not be told apart with the 87-base-pair reads, so those segments were excluded. This cohort had only TCR beta chains sequenced, and the lack of alpha or paired-chain data limited which features could be detected. Most CMV-associated TCR beta chains appeared to be HLA-restricted in a later analysis, and the HLA associations seemed to be driven largely by CMV exposure. According to a later analysis, TCR association rates differed among HLA loci, with DRB1 alleles showing the most associated TCRs and HLA-C alleles showing the fewest. In a later analysis, more than 15,000 TCR beta sequences were associated with specific HLA alleles at a false discovery rate of 0.05. About 17 rarely observed V segments, including chromosome 9 orphons, were excluded from the earlier analysis of 550 to 700 of the donors because counts were too low. Compared with equally common non-associated chains, HLA-associated TCR beta chains in a later analysis were more clonally expanded and had lower generation probabilities. Presence/absence analyses assumed roughly uniform sequencing depth across donors, an assumption that may not hold. A total of roughly 160 TCR beta chains were listed by the study as associated with cytomegalovirus. Because HLA typing was unavailable for some donors at each locus, only the typed subset was used in association tests. For the cohort, immune exposure information was limited to CMV serostatus. The sequencing pipeline was judged likely to have produced a cluster of highly shared sequence variants as a technical artifact. An earlier analysis of several hundred of the donors showed that most TCR beta V segments appeared in productive rearrangements either about 87% or about 30% of the time, which broadly matched IMGT annotations. In a later genetic analysis, a missense DCLRE1C variant was associated with V-gene and J-gene trimming of TCR beta chains, and the association was replicated in an independent cohort. The classifier was reported to diagnose cytomegalovirus status with high specificity and sensitivity in both the original cohort and the validation cohort. In vitro tests confirmed that three of the cytomegalovirus-associated TCR beta chains recognize cytomegalovirus antigens. When HLA alleles, especially DR and DQ, strongly co-occurred, attributing TCR associations to individual alleles was difficult.

Its CDR3 holds 14 amino acids, cysteine through phenylalanine. Only the CDR3 DNA stays, 42 bases, in frame from base 1. The method behind the library was the immunoSEQ multiplex PCR assay. The multiplex PCR relied on a mix of 60 forward primers for TCR Vbeta segments and 13 reverse primers for TCR Jbeta segments. The CDR3 region of rearranged TCR beta genes was amplified from genomic DNA by a multiplex PCR assay. Amplified TCR beta libraries were sequenced as 87-base-pair reads on the Illumina HiSeq System. Processing in the source paper ran as follows. A later analysis counted approximately 84 million unique TCR beta chains across the approximately 700 repertoires, and 9.5 million to 11 million of these chains were shared by at least two donors. A nearest-neighbor algorithm error-corrected the raw reads and collapsed the reads into unique sequences, merging closely related sequences to remove PCR and sequencing errors. To assign V, D and J gene segments, CDR3 sequences were aligned to IMGT reference sequences. For a sequence to be retained, a match of at least six nucleotides to both a V gene segment and a J gene segment was required. A rearrangement was called productive if the CDR3 had no stop codons and remained in frame with V and J, and every other rearrangement was called non-productive. CDR3 was defined according to IMGT convention as the region running from the second conserved V-encoded cysteine to the conserved J-encoded phenylalanine. The earlier analysis of 500 to 600 of the donors excluded sequences that lacked an unambiguous match to a single V gene segment. In an earlier analysis of approximately 560 of the donors, a V segment was called functional when productive rearrangements were above 56.7%, and segregating when the standard deviation between donors exceeded 5%. A statistical classification framework was built to diagnose cytomegalovirus status from the catalog of TCR beta chain sequences. In a later analysis, V and J genes were assigned by comparing TCR nucleotide sequences against IMGT/GENE-DB human TR gene sequences. The TCRdist pipeline was used in a later analysis to assign CDR3 sequences and most-parsimonious VDJ recombination scenarios. A later analysis defined each TCR beta chain by its CDR3 amino acid sequence plus V-gene family, and excluded reads lacking a unique V-gene family. A later analysis removed nearly 600 highly shared, low-generation-probability nucleotide sequences to deal with suspected cross-contamination and a sequencing artifact. In a later analysis, a clonal expansion index was calculated for each public chain from normalized within-repertoire ranks of inferred template counts. A later analysis computed generation probabilities with a VDJ recombination model fitted to out-of-frame rearrangements, and checked the results against IGoR. In a later analysis, TCR-TCR, TCR-HLA and TCR-CMV co-occurrence was scored with hypergeometric tests, and a repertoire-size bias correction was applied to TCR pairs. In a later analysis, false discovery rates were estimated by permuting HLA or CMV assignments 20 times. In a later analysis, co-occurring TCRs were grouped using DBSCAN, with TCRdist sequence similarity added in when clustering inside HLA-allele-positive subsets. Co-occurrence clustering excluded repertoires with fewer than 30,000 or more than 120,000 public chains, plus five with anomalous nucleotide sharing. TCRdb's version of the immuneACCESS table is confined to in-frame rearrangements and falls short of the full clone set. An unresolved V gene accounts for under half of the shortfall where checked; the remainder is of unknown origin. V, J and clone size were drawn from that table, and D and trimming were deduced from the DNA. Counted in this sample were over 150,000 clones; approximately 80% of them appeared once. Roughly 2.1% of the sample belongs to the ten largest clones.

The cohort comprised some 680 healthy bone marrow donors. Cohort members were all nominally healthy when sampled, although unrecorded immune exposures were likely present. The donor was CMV seropositive and belonged to the group of more than 250 seropositive cohort members. A peripheral blood sample was collected from each donor, and TCR beta sequencing was performed on peripheral blood mononuclear cells. Genomic DNA was extracted from the blood cell samples with the Qiagen DNeasy Blood Extraction Kit. A few counts support this clone. Its antigen is not yet known. Base-call qualities are not available, and no considerably larger clone is one nucleotide away.

Recombination joined TRBV21-1 with TRBJ2-7; the D call of TRBD2 is as the table states it, not checked on the DNA. TRBV21-1 is reported as a pseudogene. The TCR sequence derives from a man aged 45-65 years in good health and CMV-seropositive. Sequencing input: PBMCs. The nucleotide sequence is TGTGCCAGCAGCAAAGTAGGACTAGCGGAAGAGCAGTACTTC. It specifies CASSKVGLAEEQYF.